These 24 T cell receptor beta chains were all obtained from the same sample, sequenced in a study of cytomegalovirus exposure and HLA in healthy donors. The PCR employed 60 Vbeta primers together with 13 Jbeta primers. TCRdb's copy holds only in-frame clones and misses some; the assay was immunoSEQ multiplex PCR. The data hold 110,000 to 150,000 clones, with roughly 73% observed a single time. The sample was PBMCs. The receptors shown here come from a woman aged 40 to 49 in good health and CMV-seronegative.

CDR3 residues: CASSSTGAYTGELFF. The DNA of the CDR3 is TGCGCCAGCAGCTCAACGGGAGCGTACACCGGGGAGCTGTTTTTT. V and J are TRBV4-1 and TRBJ2-2; D perhaps matches TRBD2 (6 bases). This CDR3 is 15 amino acids long. The germline V gene has CDR1 MGHRA and CDR2 YSYEKL. Deletions cut 5 bases from V and 3 bases from J, with 13 bases between.

The chain couples TRBV2 to TRBJ1-3; 9 bases agree with TRBD1. Germline-derived CDR1 and CDR2 are SNHLY and FYNNEI. This CDR3 spans 14 amino acids. With 8 bases clipped from V and 4 bases from J, the junction kept 6 bases outside the gene matches. DNA for the CDR3: TGTGCCAGCGGAGACAGGGGGAGAGGAAACACCATATATTTT. It translates to CASGDRGRGNTIYF.

The V gene is TRBV28, the J gene TRBJ2-5; weak D call: TRBD1 (5 bases). The germline gives CDR1 MDHEN, CDR2 SYDVKM. V was trimmed by 5 bases and J by 4 bases, leaving 14 bases between them. The CDR3 spans 14 residues. DNA of the CDR3: TGTGCCAGCAGTCTCAGGGTGTTGGGAGAGACCCAGTACTTC. This codes for CASSLRVLGETQYF.

Remarks on this clone: This CDR3 is also generated by other DNA sequences in the sample. The V call is TRBV6-1, the J call TRBJ1-1; 7 nucleotides line up with TRBD1. V dropped 7 bases and J dropped 5; count of bases not matched to a gene: 10. The CDR3 length is 14 residues. CDR1 and CDR2 (germline): MNHNS, SASEGT. This CDR3 reads CASITSGTATEAFF. The CDR3, as DNA: TGTGCCAGCATAACCTCCGGGACAGCTACTGAAGCTTTCTTT.

This clone has just a few counts. The rearrangement uses TRBV11-2 and TRBJ2-2; D unresolved. V was trimmed by 5 bases and J by 8 bases, leaving 18 bases between them. In germline, CDR1 is SGHAT, CDR2 FQNNGV. This CDR3 contains 15 residues. The CDR3 here is CASSRQRVDSGELFF. The CDR3 nucleotides read TGTGCCAGCAGCCGGCAGCGAGTGGATTCTGGGGAGCTGTTTTTT.

The chain uses TRBV5-1 and TRBJ1-1, with D perhaps matching TRBD1 (6 bases). CDR1 is SGHRS, CDR2 YFSETQ, per germline. The CDR3 runs to 15 residues. V lost 0 bases to trimming and J lost 4 bases, with 13 bases between them. Here the CDR3 reads CASSLGGGGGTEAFF. For the CDR3, the DNA is TGCGCCAGCAGCTTGGGCGGAGGGGGGGGCACTGAAGCTTTCTTT.

V and J are TRBV18 and TRBJ2-1, with TRBD2 matching over 12 bases. The CDR3 is made up of 17 amino acids. Germline V lookup: CDR1 KGHSH, CDR2 LQKENI. Trimming at V came to 2 bases and at J to 3 bases, leaving 5 bases not matched to a gene. CDR3 DNA: TGTGCCAGCTCACCATCTAGCGGGGGGGCTAACTACAATGAGCAGTTCTTC. This encodes CASSPSSGGANYNEQFF.

The V call is TRBV6-1, the J call TRBJ1-3, with 7 bases aligning to TRBD1. V shed 1 base, J shed 2 bases, and the junction held 5 bases outside the gene matches. The CDR3 length is 16 residues. Germline CDR1 reads MNHNS; CDR2 reads SASEGT. The CDR3 DNA follows: TGTGCCAGCAGTGAAGGCTACAGGGGCACTGGAAACACCATATATTTT. Translated, it gives CASSEGYRGTGNTIYF.

The chain joins TRBV7-2 to TRBJ1-2, with TRBD1 identical over 9 bases. The junction had 5 bases not matched to a gene; V was cut back by 1 base and J by 8 bases. The CDR3 covers 14 residues. CDR1 is SGHTA and CDR2 is FQGNSA in the germline V gene. The chain's CDR3 is CASSLVGQGYGYTF. The CDR3 DNA follows: TGTGCCAGCAGCTTAGTGGGACAGGGATACGGCTACACCTTC. Drawing the rest from reference TRBV7-2 and TRBJ1-2, the complete variable domain is GAGVSQSPSNKVTEKGKDVELRCDPISGHTALYWYRQSLGQGLEFLIYFQGNSAPDKSGLPSDRFSAERTGGSVSTLTIQRTQQEDSAVYLCASSLVGQGYGYTFGSGTRLTVV.

The chain carries TRBV7-6 and TRBJ1-2, with 9 bases aligning to TRBD1. CDR1 is SGHVS and CDR2 is FNYEAQ in the germline V gene. CDR3 length: 18 amino acids. Trimming at V came to 1 base and at J to 4 bases, leaving 13 bases not matched to a gene. The CDR3 bases are TGTGCCAGCAGCTTAGTACCGGAGGGACAGGGATGGGGCTATGGCTACACCTTC. It specifies CASSLVPEGQGWGYGYTF.

V and J are TRBV7-9 and TRBJ1-3; D is perhaps TRBD1 (6 bases). This CDR3 is built from 15 residues. CDR1 and CDR2 from the germline V gene are SEHNR and FQNEAQ (reference sequence). The V and J ends lost 5 bases and 2 bases respectively, with 13 bases between them. The CDR3 loop reads CASSEGQSTGNTIYF. For the CDR3, the DNA is TGTGCCAGCAGCGAGGGACAATCCACTGGAAACACCATATATTTT.

The J gene is TRBJ1-2, the V gene TRBV28; D call uncertain. Germline V CDR1 and CDR2: MDHEN, SYDVKM. V gave up 6 bases and J gave up 6 bases, with 8 bases separating them. The CDR3 sequence is 11 residues long. CDR3 sequence reads: CASSLLNGYTF. CDR3 bases: TGTGCCAGCAGCCTACTAAATGGCTACACCTTC.

The sample holds a few counts of this clone. The chain recombines TRBV5-1 with TRBJ2-3, with a tentative D call TRBD1 (6 bases). The CDR3 length is 13 residues. The V and J ends lost 6 bases and 3 bases respectively, with 11 bases between them. Germline CDR1 and CDR2: SGHRS and YFSETQ. CDR3 DNA sequence: TGCGCCAGCACCCTCCAGGGGACAGATACGCAGTATTTT. Protein sequence: CASTLQGTDTQYF.

The chain couples TRBV15 to TRBJ1-2, with 9 bases fitting TRBD1. This CDR3 contains 16 residues. V lost 3 bases, J lost 8 bases, and 13 bases stayed unmatched. The V gene's germline CDR1 is LNHNV and CDR2 YYDKDF (reference sequence). The CDR3 here is CATSRGTQGALWGYTF. DNA for the CDR3: TGTGCCACCAGCAGGGGGACACAGGGGGCCTTATGGGGCTACACCTTC.

This clone was recorded only once. J is TRBJ1-2 and V is TRBV7-9; weak D call: TRBD1 (6 bases). Between the trimmed V and J ends, which lost 1 base and 6 bases, there was a span of 9 bases. Germline V gene data show CDR1 as SEHNR and CDR2 as FQNEAQ (reference sequence). The CDR3 sequence is 13 residues long. In DNA form, the CDR3 reads TGTGCCAGCAGCTTAGGGGGGGGCGATGGCTACACCTTC. Protein: CASSLGGGDGYTF.

The V call is TRBV5-1, the J call TRBJ1-4; 7 positions match TRBD1. Germline loops: CDR1 SGHRS, CDR2 YFSETQ. This CDR3 spans 13 amino acids. V shed 0 bases, J shed 10 bases, and the junction held 3 bases outside the gene matches. DNA of the CDR3: TGCGCCAGCAGCTTGGAGCCAGGGGGAAAACTGTTTTTT. It encodes CASSLEPGGKLFF.

This clone was seen many times. This specimen includes other DNA sequences encoding the same CDR3. The chain carries TRBV5-4 and TRBJ2-1; 8 positions match TRBD2. After removal of 2 bases from V and 1 base from J, the junction contained 2 bases not matched to a gene. The CDR3 contains 15 residues. From germline, CDR1 is SGHNT and CDR2 YYREEE (reference sequence). The CDR3 nucleotides are TGTGCCAGCAGCTTAACTAGCGGTTCCTACAATGAGCAGTTCTTC. It yields the protein CASSLTSGSYNEQFF.

Of note for this clone: Other DNA sequences in this sample translate to the same CDR3. This sequence joins TRBV5-1 and TRBJ1-4; 7 nucleotides match TRBD1. The CDR3 is made up of 15 amino acids. Per the germline V gene, CDR1 is SGHRS and CDR2 is YFSETQ. The V segment lost 3 bases and the J segment 0 bases; nucleotides outside the gene matches: 2. DNA of the CDR3: TGCGCCAGCAGCTCCCAGGGGGCAACTAATGAAAAACTGTTTTTT. It codes for CASSSQGATNEKLFF.

The rearrangement uses TRBV6-1 and TRBJ2-3, with 7 bases identical to TRBD1. CDR1 is MNHNS, CDR2 SASEGT, per germline. V gave up 5 bases and J gave up 0 bases; unmatched junction bases: 5. The CDR3 runs to 15 residues. This CDR3 is CASSRTGYSTDTQYF. The CDR3 nucleotides are TGTGCCAGCAGTCGGACAGGTTATAGCACAGATACGCAGTATTTT.

The chain is built from TRBV4-1 and TRBJ1-3; D perhaps matches TRBD1 (5 bases). CDR3 length: 17 amino acids. Per the germline V gene, CDR1 is MGHRA and CDR2 is YSYEKL. V was pared by 0 bases and J by 0 bases, with 12 bases between. DNA for the CDR3: TGCGCCAGCAGCCAAGACCCGCGGGGCGGCTCTGGAAACACCATATATTTT. It translates to CASSQDPRGGSGNTIYF.

The chain joins TRBV29-1 to TRBJ2-1; D perhaps matches TRBD2 (5 bases). Germline CDR1 is SQVTM and CDR2 is ANQGSEA. Trimming stripped 4 bases from V and 0 bases from J, with 10 bases between. CDR3 length equals 14 residues. The CDR3 nucleotides are TGCAGCGTTGGTAAGGAGGCCTCCTACAATGAGCAGTTCTTC. It codes for CSVGKEASYNEQFF.

The J gene is TRBJ1-1, the V gene TRBV6-1, with TRBD1 identical over 9 bases. There are 14 residues in the CDR3. Germline assignment: CDR1 MNHNS and CDR2 SASEGT. V was pared by 6 bases and J by 1 base, with 3 bases of the junction left unmatched. This CDR3 is CASRRGQGNTEAFF. CDR3 sequence (DNA): TGTGCCAGCAGGCGGGGACAGGGGAACACTGAAGCTTTCTTT.

This clone was detected only a few times. The chain has TRBV5-6 and TRBJ1-4; D call uncertain. Trimming left V 0 bases short and J 1 base short, with 10 bases between. The CDR3 sequence is 16 residues long. Germline values: CDR1 SGHDT, CDR2 YYEEEE. The CDR3 loop reads CASSLDYGETNEKLFF. DNA for the CDR3: TGTGCCAGCAGCTTGGATTATGGAGAAACTAATGAAAAACTGTTTTTT.

This clone was observed once. This chain connects TRBV7-2 to TRBJ2-1; no clear D. The CDR3 has 14 amino acids. V was clipped by 3 bases and J by 4 bases, with 10 bases between them. Germline CDR1 reads SGHTA; CDR2 reads FQGNSA. The CDR3 DNA sequence: TGTGCCAGCAGCTTTAGTGGGCGATACAATGAGCAGTTCTTC. Its protein product is CASSFSGRYNEQFF.